One T cell receptor beta chain is described in this entry. This record belongs to a study of blood T cell repertoires in COVID-19. Study summary: From the United States, Italy and Spain came samples of acute and convalescent COVID-19. From T cells, B-cell-depleted T cells, or PBMCs came the material, which was cDNA or gDNA.

In the original analysis: Estimation of nucleated cell counts relied on the amplification of reference gene primers. Libraries were prepared by immunoSEQ multiplex PCR; TCRdb keeps only in-frame clonotypes and omits some of them. The DNA was the basis for D and trimming; V, J and clone size are from that table. The repertoire has 130,000 to 150,000 clones, 75% to 85% of them found once; the top ten carry 7% to 10%. From germline, CDR1 is SGHAT and CDR2 FQDESV (reference sequence). This CDR3 comprises 15 residues. J gave up 4 bases and V 1 base, and 3 bases lay outside the gene matches. The source of this sequence is a human donor with acute or convalescent COVID-19. The donor label of this sample is uncertain. The V call is TRBV11-1, the J call TRBJ2-1; TRBD1 agrees at 8 bases. The specimen was peripheral blood. The CDR3 protein is CASSLVQGAYNEQFF. The CDR3 nucleotides read TGTGCCAGCAGCTTAGTTCAGGGGGCATACAATGAGCAGTTCTTC.